This is a list of T cell receptor beta chains from one sample in a study of cytomegalovirus exposure and HLA in healthy donors. Repertoires were generated with immunoSEQ multiplex PCR, while TCRdb's copy carries only in-frame clones and drops some. The table lists more than 95,000 clones, around 86% of them singletons, with approximately 7.2% in the top ten. The sequencing sample was made of PBMCs. All receptors come from a man aged 25 to 40 in good health and CMV-seropositive. Both conserved end residues are part of each CDR3. D genes are given only for firm matches. Only some rows state a clone size, as once, few, many or a class for expanded clones.

CDR3 DNA: TGTGCCTGGTACAGGGGGAGGGTGAACACTGAAGCTTTCTTT
CDR3 protein: CAWYRGRVNTEAFF
J gene: TRBJ1-1
D gene: TRBD1
clone size: few
V gene: TRBV30

CDR3 DNA: TGCGCCAGCAGCTTGGCCCGGACAGGTCCAACTAATGAAAAACTGTTTTTT
CDR3 protein: CASSLARTGPTNEKLFF
J gene: TRBJ1-4
D gene: TRBD1
clone size: NA
V gene: TRBV5-1

CDR3 DNA: TGTGCCAGCAGTTTAGGGGACAGGATGTATGAAAAACTGTTTTTT
CDR3 protein: CASSLGDRMYEKLFF
J gene: TRBJ1-4
D gene: TRBD1
clone size: NA
V gene: TRBV6-5

CDR3 DNA: TGTGCCAGCAGCCCGGGTCAACCGGGCAATCAGCCCCAGCATTTT
CDR3 protein: CASSPGQPGNQPQHF
J gene: TRBJ1-5
D gene: NA
clone size: NA
V gene: TRBV7-2

CDR3 DNA: TGTGCCAGTAGTGTCCGGGACACAGTGAACACTGAAGCTTTCTTT
CDR3 protein: CASSVRDTVNTEAFF
J gene: TRBJ1-1
D gene: NA
clone size: few
V gene: TRBV19

CDR3 DNA: TGTGCCAGCAGTTTTGCAGGGCATAGCAATCAGCCCCAGCATTTT
CDR3 protein: CASSFAGHSNQPQHF
J gene: TRBJ1-5
D gene: NA
clone size: NA
V gene: TRBV28

CDR3 DNA: TGCGCCAGCAGCCCGCCGACAGGGATAAGAGGCACTGAAGCTTTCTTT
CDR3 protein: CASSPPTGIRGTEAFF
J gene: TRBJ1-1
D gene: TRBD1
clone size: NA
V gene: TRBV5-1

CDR3 DNA: TGTGCCTGGAGTGTACTGGCTGGAAACACCATATATTTT
CDR3 protein: CAWSVLAGNTIYF
J gene: TRBJ1-3
D gene: NA
clone size: NA
V gene: TRBV30

CDR3 DNA: TGTGCCAGCAGTGACCAGGGATGGCACGAGCAGTACTTC
CDR3 protein: CASSDQGWHEQYF
J gene: TRBJ2-7
D gene: NA
clone size: NA
V gene: TRBV6-1

CDR3 DNA: TGTGCCAGCAGCTTAGGCGGGGGCTCGGGTGGAAACACCATATATTTT
CDR3 protein: CASSLGGGSGGNTIYF
J gene: TRBJ1-3
D gene: NA
clone size: NA
V gene: TRBV7-2

CDR3 DNA: TGTGCCAGCAGCTTAGCGCAGGGAGGGGGGGGCTACACCTTC
CDR3 protein: CASSLAQGGGGYTF
J gene: TRBJ1-2
D gene: NA
clone size: few
V gene: TRBV7-2

CDR3 DNA: TGCGCCAGCAACCCGGCGGGGGGGGCGAAGACCGGGGAGCTGTTTTTT
CDR3 protein: CASNPAGGAKTGELFF
J gene: TRBJ2-2
D gene: TRBD2
clone size: NA
V gene: TRBV5-1

CDR3 DNA: TGTGCCAGCAGCGTAGCTACAACAGCTGGGGAGACCCAGTACTTC
CDR3 protein: CASSVATTAGETQYF
J gene: TRBJ2-5
D gene: NA
clone size: NA
V gene: TRBV9

CDR3 DNA: TGTGCCAGCAGAGGACAGGGTGGGATTCAGCCCCAGCATTTT
CDR3 protein: CASRGQGGIQPQHF
J gene: TRBJ1-5
D gene: TRBD1
clone size: NA
V gene: TRBV6-4

CDR3 DNA: TGTGCCAGCAGTTTGGAGGGAAGCTATAATTCACCCCTCCACTTT
CDR3 protein: CASSLEGSYNSPLHF
J gene: TRBJ1-6
D gene: NA
clone size: NA
V gene: TRBV28

CDR3 DNA: TGTGCCAGTAGTATGGGAGCGGGGGTTAGGAATGAGCAGTTCTTC
CDR3 protein: CASSMGAGVRNEQFF
J gene: TRBJ2-1
D gene: TRBD2
clone size: NA
V gene: TRBV19

CDR3 DNA: TGTGCCAGCAGTCGAAGTCAGGCGAACTACGAGCAGTACTTC
CDR3 protein: CASSRSQANYEQYF
J gene: TRBJ2-7
D gene: NA
clone size: NA
V gene: TRBV25-1

CDR3 DNA: TGTGCCAGCAGTTTATGGGGAGGGGATGAAAAACTGTTTTTT
CDR3 protein: CASSLWGGDEKLFF
J gene: TRBJ1-4
D gene: NA
clone size: NA
V gene: TRBV27

CDR3 DNA: TGTGCCAGCAGCTCGAGCGGGGTGTACCAAGAGACCCAGTACTTC
CDR3 protein: CASSSSGVYQETQYF
J gene: TRBJ2-5
D gene: TRBD2
clone size: NA
V gene: TRBV5-4

CDR3 DNA: TGTGCCAGCAGCTTCTCAGGGGCGAACTACAATGAGCAGTTCTTC
CDR3 protein: CASSFSGANYNEQFF
J gene: TRBJ2-1
D gene: NA
clone size: NA
V gene: TRBV5-4

CDR3 DNA: TGTGCCAGCAGTGAGGGCAGCTATGGCTACACCTTC
CDR3 protein: CASSEGSYGYTF
J gene: TRBJ1-2
D gene: NA
clone size: NA
V gene: TRBV2

CDR3 DNA: TGTGCCATTCACTTAGCGGGTGGAAACACCATATATTTT
CDR3 protein: CAIHLAGGNTIYF
J gene: TRBJ1-3
D gene: NA
clone size: NA
V gene: TRBV10-3

CDR3 DNA: TGTGCCAGCAGTGGAGGGGGCCCCACATCTAACTATGGCTACACCTTC
CDR3 protein: CASSGGGPTSNYGYTF
J gene: TRBJ1-2
D gene: TRBD1
clone size: NA
V gene: TRBV6-4

CDR3 DNA: TGCGCCAGCAGCCAAGATTTAAGAGGAGGCAATCAGCCCCAGCATTTT
CDR3 protein: CASSQDLRGGNQPQHF
J gene: TRBJ1-5
D gene: NA
clone size: NA
V gene: TRBV4-3

CDR3 DNA: TGTGCCAGCTCACCAAATAAATTCGGCACTGAAGCTTTCTTT
CDR3 protein: CASSPNKFGTEAFF
J gene: TRBJ1-1
D gene: NA
clone size: NA
V gene: TRBV18

CDR3 DNA: TGCGCCAGCAGCTCCCCAGGGTTGCCTGAAGCTTTCTTT
CDR3 protein: CASSSPGLPEAFF
J gene: TRBJ1-1
D gene: NA
clone size: NA
V gene: TRBV5-1

CDR3 DNA: TGTGCCAGCAGCGTTGGGGGACAGGAGTCCTACGAGCAGTACTTC
CDR3 protein: CASSVGGQESYEQYF
J gene: TRBJ2-7
D gene: TRBD1
clone size: NA
V gene: TRBV9

CDR3 DNA: TGTGCCAGCAGCAAACACAGGTCTGGGGAGACCCAGTACTTC
CDR3 protein: CASSKHRSGETQYF
J gene: TRBJ2-5
D gene: NA
clone size: NA
V gene: TRBV9

CDR3 DNA: TGTGCCAGTAGTCCCGGGACAGGGGGTGAAAAACTGTTTTTT
CDR3 protein: CASSPGTGGEKLFF
J gene: TRBJ1-4
D gene: TRBD1
clone size: NA
V gene: TRBV19

CDR3 DNA: TGTGCCAGCAGTGAACTAGCGGGGGCAGATACGCAGTATTTT
CDR3 protein: CASSELAGADTQYF
J gene: TRBJ2-3
D gene: TRBD2
clone size: few
V gene: TRBV6-1

CDR3 DNA: TGCAGCGTTGCCTTCCCTAGCGGGATGAACACCGGGGAGCTGTTTTTT
CDR3 protein: CSVAFPSGMNTGELFF
J gene: TRBJ2-2
D gene: TRBD2
clone size: NA
V gene: TRBV29-1

CDR3 DNA: TGTGCCAGCAGTGCGGAGGGCCGCAACACCGGGGAGCTGTTTTTT
CDR3 protein: CASSAEGRNTGELFF
J gene: TRBJ2-2
D gene: NA
clone size: NA
V gene: TRBV2

CDR3 DNA: TGCGCCAGCAGCCAAGAGGGGCTAGCGGGGGGGCCGCTGGAGCTGTTTTTT
CDR3 protein: CASSQEGLAGGPLELFF
J gene: TRBJ2-2
D gene: TRBD2
clone size: NA
V gene: TRBV4-3

CDR3 DNA: TGTGCCAGCAGGAGGTATGAAACGCAGTATTTT
CDR3 protein: CASRRYETQYF
J gene: TRBJ2-3
D gene: NA
clone size: NA
V gene: TRBV27

CDR3 DNA: TGTGCCAGCAGCAAGACAGACTCTGGAAACACCATATATTTT
CDR3 protein: CASSKTDSGNTIYF
J gene: TRBJ1-3
D gene: NA
clone size: NA
V gene: TRBV5-4

CDR3 DNA: TGTGCCAGTAGTATACAGGTGAACACTGAAGCTTTCTTT
CDR3 protein: CASSIQVNTEAFF
J gene: TRBJ1-1
D gene: NA
clone size: NA
V gene: TRBV19

CDR3 DNA: TGCGCCAGCAGCCAAGGTTTAGGGAGTTCCTACAATGAGCAGTTCTTC
CDR3 protein: CASSQGLGSSYNEQFF
J gene: TRBJ2-1
D gene: NA
clone size: once
V gene: TRBV4-1

CDR3 DNA: TGCGCCAGCAGCCAAGGGACAGGGCTCTCCTACGGGCAGTACTTC
CDR3 protein: CASSQGTGLSYGQYF
J gene: TRBJ2-7
D gene: TRBD1
clone size: NA
V gene: TRBV4-1

CDR3 DNA: TGTGCCAGCAGCTACAAAAGAGCGGGGGGCCCCACCGGGGAGCTGTTTTTT
CDR3 protein: CASSYKRAGGPTGELFF
J gene: TRBJ2-2
D gene: TRBD2
clone size: NA
V gene: TRBV11-2

CDR3 DNA: TGCAGCGTTGCTTTCATAGAACAAGAGACCCAGTACTTC
CDR3 protein: CSVAFIEQETQYF
J gene: TRBJ2-5
D gene: NA
clone size: NA
V gene: TRBV29-1

CDR3 DNA: TGTGCCAGCTCACCGCAGACAGGGTCGGATAATTCACCCCTCCACTTT
CDR3 protein: CASSPQTGSDNSPLHF
J gene: TRBJ1-6
D gene: TRBD1
clone size: NA
V gene: TRBV18

CDR3 DNA: TGTGCCTGGAGCCGGCGGGGAGGGGATGAAAAACTGTTTTTT
CDR3 protein: CAWSRRGGDEKLFF
J gene: TRBJ1-4
D gene: NA
clone size: NA
V gene: TRBV30

CDR3 DNA: TGTGCCAGCAGTTACTCGTATTTTCGAGGTGGTGAAAAACTGTTTTTT
CDR3 protein: CASSYSYFRGGEKLFF
J gene: TRBJ1-4
D gene: NA
clone size: NA
V gene: TRBV6-5

CDR3 DNA: TGCGCCAGCAGCTTACAGGGCATGAACACTGAAGCTTTCTTT
CDR3 protein: CASSLQGMNTEAFF
J gene: TRBJ1-1
D gene: NA
clone size: NA
V gene: TRBV5-1

CDR3 DNA: TGTGCCAGTACCTACAGGGGGGAGTACAATGAGCAGTTCTTC
CDR3 protein: CASTYRGEYNEQFF
J gene: TRBJ2-1
D gene: TRBD1
clone size: NA
V gene: TRBV19

CDR3 DNA: TGTGCCAGCAGCCCCGGGGCGCGACAGGGGACCATTCAGTACTTC
CDR3 protein: CASSPGARQGTIQYF
J gene: TRBJ2-4
D gene: TRBD1
clone size: NA
V gene: TRBV2

CDR3 DNA: TGTGCCACCAGCAGAGATCTGATAGATTCCTACGAGCAGTACTTC
CDR3 protein: CATSRDLIDSYEQYF
J gene: TRBJ2-7
D gene: NA
clone size: NA
V gene: TRBV15

CDR3 DNA: TGTGCCAGCCTACGGACAGGGGGCGGAGATACGCAGTATTTT
CDR3 protein: CASLRTGGGDTQYF
J gene: TRBJ2-3
D gene: TRBD1
clone size: NA
V gene: TRBV28

CDR3 DNA: TGTGCCAGCAGCGTGGAGGGGCAGGGTGGGACTGAAGCTTTCTTT
CDR3 protein: CASSVEGQGGTEAFF
J gene: TRBJ1-1
D gene: NA
clone size: NA
V gene: TRBV9

CDR3 DNA: TGTGCCAGCAGTTACCGGGCAGGGGGAACTGAAGCTTTCTTT
CDR3 protein: CASSYRAGGTEAFF
J gene: TRBJ1-1
D gene: TRBD1
clone size: NA
V gene: TRBV6-5

CDR3 DNA: TGTGCCATCAGTGAGGCGACTAGTATAGGGACAGATACGCAGTATTTT
CDR3 protein: CAISEATSIGTDTQYF
J gene: TRBJ2-3
D gene: NA
clone size: NA
V gene: TRBV10-3

CDR3 DNA: TGTGCCAGCAGTAGACAGGGCTTAGGGGAGCTGTTTTTT
CDR3 protein: CASSRQGLGELFF
J gene: TRBJ2-2
D gene: TRBD1
clone size: NA
V gene: TRBV6-1